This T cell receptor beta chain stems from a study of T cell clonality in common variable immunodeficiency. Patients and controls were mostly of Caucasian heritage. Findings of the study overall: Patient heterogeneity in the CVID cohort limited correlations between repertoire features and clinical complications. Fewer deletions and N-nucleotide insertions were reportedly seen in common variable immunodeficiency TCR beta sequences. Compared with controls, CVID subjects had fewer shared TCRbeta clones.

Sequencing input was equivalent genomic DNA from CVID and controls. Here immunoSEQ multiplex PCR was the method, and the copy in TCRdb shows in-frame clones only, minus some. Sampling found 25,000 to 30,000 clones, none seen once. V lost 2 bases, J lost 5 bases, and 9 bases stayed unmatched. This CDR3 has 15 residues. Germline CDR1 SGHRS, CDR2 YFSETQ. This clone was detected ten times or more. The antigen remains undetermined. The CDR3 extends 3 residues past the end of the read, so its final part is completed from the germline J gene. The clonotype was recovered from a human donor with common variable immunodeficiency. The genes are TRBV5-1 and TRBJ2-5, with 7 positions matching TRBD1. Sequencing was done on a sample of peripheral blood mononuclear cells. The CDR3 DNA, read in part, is TGCGCCAGCAGCTTTCTGGGACAGCCTACGGAGACC. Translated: CASSFLGQPTET. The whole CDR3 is CASSFLGQPTETQYF.